This T cell receptor beta chain was found in a study of blood T cell repertoires in COVID-19. Study background: T cells, B-cell-depleted T cells, or PBMCs supplied cDNA or gDNA.

Authors' processing steps: For nucleated cells, counts were estimated from reference gene primer amplification. Libraries were prepared by immunoSEQ multiplex PCR; TCRdb keeps only in-frame clonotypes and omits some of them. The V and J calls and the clone size are those of that table, but D and trimming were determined from the DNA. Seen here are roughly 180,000 clones, around 77% observed once, and the top ten hold approximately 15%. As for this clone: Germline and junction disagree at one end, which may indicate a read error.

The sample consisted of peripheral blood. This clonotype was sampled from a man in his sixties with active or convalescent COVID-19.

The CDR3 sequence: CASTLRVGFSYEQYF. The CDR3 DNA reads as TGTGCCAGCACCTTAAGAGTCGGGTTCTCGTACGAGCAGTACTTC. The J gene is TRBJ2-7, the V gene TRBV11-2; the D is unclear. Germline V gives CDR1 SGHAT, CDR2 FQNNGV. CDR3 length equals 15 residues.